This TCR beta chain was identified during a study of tumor-infiltrating lymphocytes in primary liver carcinoma. Both blood RNA, taken from unsorted whole blood, and germline DNA were extracted. Study-wide results and limits: For tumor-adjacent and tumor-blood pairs, overlap was less than that seen for tumor region pairs.

Constant-region priming of about 0.5 ug total RNA yielded TCR beta cDNA. Slightly modified ARM-PCR served as the procedure for the TCR beta libraries. These libraries came from three rounds of nested multiplex PCR. The study ran its first two PCR rounds for roughly 11 cycles each, using TRBV1-TRBV30 forward primers and a C-beta reverse primer. Via MiXCR, TCRdb re-called the multiplex PCR reads, giving one row per CDR3 protein. Here the sample spans fewer than 350,000 distinct CDR3 sequences, 65% being singletons. Worth noting for this clonotype: Its antigen remains unidentified. This sequence may be a read error, since a much larger clone differs from it by one base.

This CDR3 has 18 amino acids. Germline V gene lookup returns CDR1 SGHRS and CDR2 YFSETQ. The source of this sequence is a man in his forties with primary liver carcinoma and hepatitis B virus infection. The material sequenced was peripheral blood. J is TRBJ2-1 and V is TRBV5-1; D remains unclear. The CDR3 DNA sequence: TGCGCCACCAGCTTGCGACAATCGAAGTTAGTGGGGTACAATGAGCAGTTCTTC. This gives the protein CATSLRQSKLVGYNEQFF. Looking up the rest from reference TRBV5-1 and TRBJ2-1 gives the full variable domain: KAGVTQTPRYLIKTRGQQVTLSCSPISGHRSVSWYQQTPGQGLQFLFEYFSETQRNKGNFPGRFSGRQFSNSRSEMNVSTLELGDSALYLCATSLRQSKLVGYNEQFFGPGTRLTVL.